These T cell receptor beta chains were read from a single sample in a study of T-cell memory formation after mild COVID-19. A single record per CDR3 protein comes from TCRdb applying MiXCR to the 5' RACE reads. Of roughly 350,000 distinct CDR3 sequences listed, around 21% are singletons. The sample consisted of PBMCs or a T cell subset sorted from them (not recorded which). These receptors were obtained from an adult woman who had mild COVID-19 (a few samples of this study predate the infection). Cell type and time point are not known. CDR3s leave out the opening cysteine and the closing phenylalanine or tryptophan.

V | CDR3
TRBV4-2 | ASSGGDSLAKNIQY
TRBV3-1 | ASSQPPGLAVQF
TRBV20-1 | SAVGTSGTLSSYNEQF
TRBV4-1 | ASSQLAGGSTDTQY
TRBV5-4 | ASSGGSLLGGKNIQY
TRBV20-1 | SARKRGDPYEQY
TRBV7-7 | ASSASGRGNNEQF
TRBV5-6 | ASSRRVGGAYNEQF
TRBV7-8 | SSSHRGPGGGGLDTQY
TRBV4-1 | ASSQDYTGGPGNTIY
TRBV9 | ASSPQGRGDNEQF
TRBV24-1 | ATSDGGLLNEQF
TRBV5-1 | ASRKGGSYEQY
TRBV25-1 | ASSRQGSADTQY
TRBV29-1 | SVGGWETQY
TRBV7-9 | ASSLRLAAGVGELF
TRBV5-1 | ASSSEGYTEAF
TRBV6-1 | ASSASDSLLQETQY
TRBV7-2 | ASSSRNLVRDSGELF
TRBV7-3 | ASSTSRGYEQY
TRBV7-9 | ASSPTSGAQETQY
TRBV29-1 | SSTQGQGSTEAF
TRBV5-1 | ASRPPGTGGSTEAF
TRBV12-3/TRBV12-4 | ASSFDRAGTEAF
TRBV2 | ASTEQGLSEQY
TRBV24-1 | ATRKHSYTDTQY
TRBV7-8 | ASSLPGQGGLAASYEQY
TRBV10-3 | AISEKTGVVGYT
TRBV5-1 | ASSSGGDTEAF